Included here is one T cell receptor beta chain sequence, with context. The target antigen is unknown. Measured with immunoSEQ multiplex PCR; TCRdb has only the in-frame clones, and not every one. Here the sample spans about 1 million clones, around 74% being singletons. This entry belongs to a study of shared clonotypes between healthy human individuals. The wider study: Used for every donor were three CD4 naive, three CD4 memory, two CD8 naive and one CD8 memory plate.

The study, taken as a whole, reports: In general, naive subsets displayed greater estimated richness than memory subsets did. A reduction in generation probabilities was seen for non-shared clonotypes relative to those shared by all four donors.

Looked up from germline, CDR1 is GTSNPN and CDR2 is SVGIG (reference sequence). V dropped 3 bases and J dropped 6; count of bases not matched to a gene: 8. The CDR3 sequence is 15 residues long. The V gene is TRBV30, the J gene TRBJ2-1; 10 nucleotides agree with TRBD2. This receptor was identified in a man between 18 and 29 years old in good health. Specimen: memory CD4+ T cells sorted from blood. Subset meaning: CD45RA-negative fraction. The CDR3 loop reads CAWSELAGRLNEQFF. The CDR3 nucleotides read TGTGCCTGGAGCGAACTAGCGGGGAGACTCAATGAGCAGTTCTTC.